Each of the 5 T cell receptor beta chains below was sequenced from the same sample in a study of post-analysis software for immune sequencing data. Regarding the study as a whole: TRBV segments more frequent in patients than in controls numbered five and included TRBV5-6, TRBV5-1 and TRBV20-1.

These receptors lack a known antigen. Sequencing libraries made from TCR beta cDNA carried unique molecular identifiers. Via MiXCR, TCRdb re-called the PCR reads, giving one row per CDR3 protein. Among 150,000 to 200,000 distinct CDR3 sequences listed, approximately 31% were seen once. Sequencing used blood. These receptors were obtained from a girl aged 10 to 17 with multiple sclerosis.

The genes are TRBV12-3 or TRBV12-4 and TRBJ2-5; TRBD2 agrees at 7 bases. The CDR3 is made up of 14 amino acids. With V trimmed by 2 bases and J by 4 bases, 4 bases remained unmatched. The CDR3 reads CASSLSGGGETQYF. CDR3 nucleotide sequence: TGTGCCAGCAGTTTATCGGGAGGAGGAGAGACCCAGTACTTC.

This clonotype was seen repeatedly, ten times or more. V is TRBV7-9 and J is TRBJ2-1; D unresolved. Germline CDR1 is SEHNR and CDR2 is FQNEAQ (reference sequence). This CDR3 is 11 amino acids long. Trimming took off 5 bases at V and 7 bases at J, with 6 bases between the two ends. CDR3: CASSIGNEQFF. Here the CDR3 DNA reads TGTGCCAGCAGCATAGGGAATGAGCAGTTCTTC.

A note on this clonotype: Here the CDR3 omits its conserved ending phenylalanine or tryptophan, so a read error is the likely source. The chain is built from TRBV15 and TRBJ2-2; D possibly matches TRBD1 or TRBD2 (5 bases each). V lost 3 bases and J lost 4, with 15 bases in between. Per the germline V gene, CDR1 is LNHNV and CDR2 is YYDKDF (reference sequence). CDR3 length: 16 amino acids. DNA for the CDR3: TGTGCCACCAGCAGCAGAACTAGTAGGGGCACCGGGGAGCTGTTTTTG. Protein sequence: CATSSRTSRGTGELFL.

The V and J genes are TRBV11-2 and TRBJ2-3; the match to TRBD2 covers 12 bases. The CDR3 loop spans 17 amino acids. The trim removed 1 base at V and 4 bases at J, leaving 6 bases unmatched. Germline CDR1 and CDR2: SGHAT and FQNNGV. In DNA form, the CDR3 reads TGTGCCAGCAGCTTAGCCCCGGGACTAGCGGGCCCAGATACGCAGTATTTT. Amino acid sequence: CASSLAPGLAGPDTQYF.

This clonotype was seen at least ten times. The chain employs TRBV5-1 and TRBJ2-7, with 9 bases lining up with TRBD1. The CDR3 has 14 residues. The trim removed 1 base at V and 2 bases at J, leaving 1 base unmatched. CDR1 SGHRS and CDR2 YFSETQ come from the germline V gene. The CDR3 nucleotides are TGCGCCAGCAGCTTGACAGGGGGCCCCTACGAGCAGTACTTC. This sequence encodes CASSLTGGPYEQYF.